The rows below give T cell receptor beta chains drawn from one sample of a study of regulatory T cells in long-lasting Graves disease. TCRdb reprocessed the multiplex PCR reads via MiXCR and lists one record per CDR3 protein. This sample has around 460,000 distinct CDR3 sequences; 20% to 25% occur once, and the top ten carry roughly 7.1%. This sample comprised peripheral blood mononuclear cells (PBMCs), obtained when the disease was refractory, from a patient treated with antithyroid drugs. These receptors all come from a female donor with Graves disease. The CDR3 runs from the conserved cysteine through the conserved F or W. The D gene is left open where the match is weak. For some rows the clone size is stated as once, few or many, or as a class when expanded; others skip it.

>NA|few|TRBJ2-3|TRBV12-3/TRBV12-4
CASSLDPVEDTQYF
TGTGCCAGCAGTTTGGACCCTGTTGAAGATACGCAGTATTTT
>NA|many|TRBJ1-4|TRBV11-2
CASSLERGNLNEKLFF
TGTGCCAGCAGCTTAGAACGGGGGAACCTCAATGAAAAACTGTTTTTT
>NA|NA|TRBJ1-1|TRBV14
CASSHSGNGQNTEAFF
TGTGCCAGCAGCCATTCCGGGAACGGCCAGAACACTGAAGCTTTCTTT
>NA|many|TRBJ2-7|TRBV5-1
CASSERGGSYEQYF
TGCGCCAGCAGCGAAAGGGGGGGGTCCTACGAGCAGTACTTC
>TRBD1|NA|TRBJ1-5|TRBV20-1
CSARDTQGDQPQHF
TGCAGTGCTAGAGATACCCAGGGGGACCAGCCCCAGCATTTT
>NA|NA|TRBJ2-7|TRBV7-9
CASSLALGAISYEQYF
TGTGCCAGCAGCTTAGCTTTGGGGGCGATCTCCTACGAGCAGTACTTC
>NA|NA|TRBJ1-1|TRBV7-9
CASSPTNAGANTEAFF
TGTGCCAGCAGCCCGACTAATGCAGGGGCGAACACTGAAGCTTTCTTT
>NA|NA|TRBJ2-1|TRBV11-2
CASSPTSRTVNEQFF
TGTGCCAGCAGTCCCACGTCTCGCACGGTAAATGAGCAGTTCTTC
>NA|many|TRBJ2-5|TRBV6-1
CASSSGTPETQYF
TGTGCCAGCAGCAGTGGGACTCCGGAGACCCAGTACTTC
>NA|few|TRBJ1-1|TRBV12-3/TRBV12-4
CASSFDREAFF
TGTGCCAGCAGCTTCGACAGGGAAGCTTTCTTT
>TRBD1|many|TRBJ1-4|TRBV12-3/TRBV12-4
CASSRTGITTNEKLFF
TGTGCCAGCAGCCGGACAGGGATCACAACTAATGAAAAACTGTTTTTT
>NA|NA|TRBJ1-4|TRBV29-1
CSVQEGINEKLFF
TGCAGCGTCCAGGAGGGGATTAATGAAAAACTGTTTTTT
>TRBD1|NA|TRBJ1-1|TRBV7-2
CASSSDRAWGTEAFF
TGTGCCAGCAGCAGCGACAGGGCTTGGGGCACTGAAGCTTTCTTT
>NA|many|TRBJ2-2|TRBV2
CASTLGPNTGELFF
TGTGCCAGCACCCTGGGACCAAACACCGGGGAGCTGTTTTTT
>NA|many|TRBJ2-7|TRBV24-1
CATSDARHGSYEQYF
TGTGCCACCAGTGACGCCAGGCATGGGTCCTACGAGCAGTACTTC
>TRBD1|few|TRBJ1-3|TRBV11-2
CASSTGTVFSGNTIYF
TGTGCCAGCAGCACCGGGACAGTGTTCTCTGGAAACACCATATATTTT
>TRBD2|many|TRBJ2-7|TRBV6-1
CASRSKLAGTYEQYF
TGTGCCAGCAGGAGTAAACTAGCGGGGACCTACGAGCAGTACTTC
>NA|few|TRBJ1-1|TRBV18
CASSPELPGRGTEAFF
TGTGCCAGCTCACCAGAACTGCCAGGCCGGGGCACTGAAGCTTTCTTT
>TRBD1|many|TRBJ2-7|TRBV28
CASTRPKQGANEQYF
TGTGCCAGCACCCGCCCAAAACAGGGGGCAAACGAGCAGTACTTC
>TRBD1|NA|TRBJ1-2|TRBV7-9
CASSFGDSTNYGYTF
TGTGCCAGCAGCTTCGGGGACAGCACCAACTATGGCTACACCTTC
>NA|many|TRBJ1-1|TRBV2
CASSRDRMNTEAFF
TGTGCCAGCAGCCGGGACCGCATGAACACTGAAGCTTTCTTT
>NA|few|TRBJ1-3|TRBV6-1
CASSRDSEYSGNTIYF
TGTGCCAGCAGTCGGGACTCGGAATACTCTGGAAACACCATATATTTT
>NA|many|TRBJ1-1|TRBV28
CASSLRAGEAFF
TGTGCCAGCAGTCTCCGGGCCGGTGAAGCTTTCTTT
>NA|many|TRBJ1-1|TRBV7-8
CASRASSAGTEAFF
TGTGCCAGCAGGGCCTCTAGCGCGGGGACTGAAGCTTTCTTT
>TRBD2|once|TRBJ2-7|TRBV4-2
CASSPRTGGGNEQYF
TGTGCCAGCAGCCCGAGGACGGGAGGGGGGAACGAGCAGTACTTC
>NA|many|TRBJ2-5|TRBV2
CASRVAGEAQYF
TGTGCCAGCAGAGTGGCAGGGGAGGCCCAGTACTTC
>TRBD1|many|TRBJ2-7|TRBV7-2
CASSPEDRGIPYEQYF
TGTGCCAGCAGCCCCGAGGACAGGGGGATACCCTACGAGCAGTACTTC
>TRBD2|NA|TRBJ2-7|TRBV25-1
CASSDLAGARGEQYF
TGTGCCAGCAGTGATCTAGCGGGAGCCCGGGGCGAGCAGTACTTC
>NA|many|TRBJ2-7|TRBV12-3/TRBV12-4
CASSSRRGESYEQYF
TGTGCCAGCAGTTCCCGCAGGGGAGAATCCTACGAGCAGTACTTC
>NA|many|TRBJ2-5|TRBV12-3/TRBV12-4
CASSLSGQDETQYF
TGTGCCAGCAGTTTATCGGGGCAGGATGAGACCCAGTACTTC
>NA|NA|TRBJ2-1|TRBV11-3
CASSLGDASNEQFF
TGTGCCAGCAGCTTAGGGGACGCGAGCAATGAGCAGTTCTTC
>NA|NA|TRBJ1-2|TRBV5-1
CASSLARQGSRGYTF
TGCGCCAGCAGCTTGGCCCGGCAGGGGTCGCGAGGCTACACCTTC
>NA|few|TRBJ1-1|TRBV6-1
CASSLGGVNSEAFF
TGTGCCAGCAGTCTCGGTGGGGTAAACTCTGAAGCTTTCTTT
>TRBD1|many|TRBJ2-6|TRBV2
CASSLTGGGAGANVLTF
TGTGCCAGCAGCCTCACAGGGGGCGGCGCTGGGGCCAACGTCCTGACTTTC
>TRBD2|NA|TRBJ2-2|TRBV7-9
CAGLAGGRATGELFF
TGTGCCGGACTAGCGGGGGGCCGCGCTACCGGGGAGCTGTTTTTT
>NA|many|TRBJ2-3|TRBV28
CASSLYTDTQYF
TGTGCCAGCAGCCTCTACACAGATACGCAGTATTTT
>TRBD1|NA|TRBJ1-2|TRBV4-1
CASSPATGGSSGYTF
TGCGCCAGCAGCCCCGCGACAGGGGGAAGTAGCGGCTACACCTTC
>TRBD2|few|TRBJ2-2|TRBV28
CASSFLAGDVAGELFF
TGTGCCAGCAGTTTCTTAGCGGGAGACGTTGCCGGGGAGCTGTTTTTT
>TRBD2|many|TRBJ2-5|TRBV12-3/TRBV12-4
CASSPYLAGGMETQYF
TGTGCCAGCAGTCCGTACTTGGCGGGGGGCATGGAGACCCAGTACTTC
>NA|NA|TRBJ2-7|TRBV30
CAWSPQGLEQYF
TGTGCCTGGAGTCCCCAGGGGTTGGAGCAGTACTTC
>TRBD1|few|TRBJ2-7|TRBV10-1
CASSTGTGQDEQYF
TGCGCCAGCAGTACCGGGACAGGGCAAGACGAGCAGTACTTC
>NA|many|TRBJ2-7|TRBV11-2
CASTPGKISYEQYF
TGTGCCAGCACCCCGGGGAAGATCTCCTACGAGCAGTACTTC
>TRBD2|NA|TRBJ2-7|TRBV28
CASSGGAGNEQYF
TGTGCCAGCAGCGGGGGGGCAGGGAACGAGCAGTACTTC
>NA|many|TRBJ1-1|TRBV2
CASSVSGNANTEAFF
TGTGCCAGCAGTGTGAGCGGGAATGCGAACACTGAAGCTTTCTTT
>NA|few|TRBJ1-2|TRBV29-1
CSCGLGAAGGYTF
TGCAGCTGTGGACTAGGGGCAGCGGGTGGCTACACCTTC
>NA|many|TRBJ1-1|TRBV6-8
CASIVVGLGDTEAFF
TGTGCCAGCATCGTTGTCGGGCTCGGGGACACTGAAGCTTTCTTT
>NA|NA|TRBJ2-7|TRBV15
CATSRAASGQYEQYF
TGTGCCACCAGCAGAGCGGCTAGCGGACAGTACGAGCAGTACTTC
>NA|many|TRBJ2-7|TRBV28
CASSSSSASSYEQYF
TGTGCCAGCAGTTCCTCTTCGGCGAGCTCCTACGAGCAGTACTTC
>NA|few|TRBJ1-2|TRBV29-1
CSVGTEGGSGYTF
TGCAGCGTTGGTACCGAAGGGGGGAGCGGCTACACCTTC
>TRBD2|many|TRBJ2-5|TRBV29-1
CSVGLAGRETQYF
TGCAGCGTTGGCCTAGCGGGACGGGAGACCCAGTACTTC
>NA|many|TRBJ1-5|TRBV19
CASSEGIYSNQPQHF
TGTGCCAGTAGCGAGGGGATCTATAGCAATCAGCCCCAGCATTTT
>TRBD2|once|TRBJ2-1|TRBV7-3
CASSQSLAGGGNEQFF
TGTGCCAGCAGCCAATCTCTAGCGGGGGGTGGGAATGAGCAGTTCTTC
>NA|NA|TRBJ2-4|TRBV7-9
CASSLGGVAKNIQYF
TGTGCCAGCAGCCTAGGTGGGGTTGCCAAAAACATTCAGTACTTC
>NA|NA|TRBJ2-2|TRBV6-2/TRBV6-3
CASSYSPRGGDTGELFF
TGTGCCAGCAGTTACTCCCCCCGAGGGGGGGACACCGGGGAGCTGTTTTTT
>TRBD2|many|TRBJ2-5|TRBV6-9
CASSYLRLAGGLETQYF
TGTGCCAGCAGTTACCTCCGACTAGCGGGGGGGCTTGAGACCCAGTACTTC
>NA|NA|TRBJ1-4|TRBV19
CASSRSRSEKLFF
TGTGCCAGTAGTCGAAGTCGGAGTGAAAAACTGTTTTTT